The 24 T cell receptor beta chains presented below share a single source sample, sequenced in a study of CD8 T cells in Susac syndrome. With random hexamers, reverse transcription was performed on roughly 0.45 to 1 ug of RNA. TCRdb passed the immunoSEQ multiplex PCR reads through MiXCR, listing each CDR3 protein once. The sample consists of a few hundred thousand distinct CDR3 sequences, about 96% of them appearing once. Sequencing input: CD4+ T cells from PBMCs. The source is a human donor with multiple sclerosis.

This chain joins TRBV28 and TRBJ2-2; 7 bases map to TRBD2. J gave up 7 bases and V 7 bases, and 12 bases lay outside the gene matches. The germline V gene encodes CDR1 MDHEN and CDR2 SYDVKM. The CDR3 sequence is 15 residues long. CDR3 sequence (DNA): TGTGCCAGCATCGAAGGGACTCCGGGGGGCGGGGAGCTGTTTTTT. Translated, it gives CASIEGTPGGGELFF.

The rearrangement joins TRBV7-8 to TRBJ2-3; D gene uncertain. Germline loops: CDR1 SGHVS, CDR2 FQNEAQ. The V end lost 5 bases, the J end lost 6 bases, and 9 bases lay between the germline ends. The length of the CDR3 is 12 residues. CDR3 coding DNA: TGTGCCAGCAGCCTCGTTGTGGATACGCAGTATTTT. This gives the protein CASSLVVDTQYF.

This chain connects TRBV12-3 or TRBV12-4 to TRBJ1-1; unclear D gene. V was cut by 1 base and J by 3 bases, with 12 bases left in between. This CDR3 is 15 amino acids long. CDR3 sequence: CASSLVWGADTEAFF. In nucleotides, the CDR3 is TGTGCCAGCAGTTTAGTGTGGGGTGCGGACACTGAAGCTTTCTTT.

This clonotype was counted a single time. This chain uses TRBV2 with TRBJ2-2; either TRBD1 or TRBD2 may supply D (5 bases each). The CDR3 extends over 14 amino acids. Germline loops: CDR1 SNHLY, CDR2 FYNNEI. Trimming pared 6 bases from V and 13 bases from J, leaving 21 bases between. CDR3 residues: CASRGRAQSSRLFF. The CDR3 DNA follows: TGTGCCAGCAGGGGACGAGCTCAATCCTCCAGGCTGTTTTTT.

This rearrangement joins TRBV9 to TRBJ2-3; TRBD2 matches 8 bases. Trimming cost V 1 base and J 6 bases; bases outside gene matches: 10. The CDR3 length is 16 residues. CDR1 is SGDLS, CDR2 YYNGEE, per germline. Here the CDR3 reads CASSVKTGGAGDTQYF. The DNA of the CDR3 is TGTGCCAGCAGCGTAAAAACCGGGGGGGCCGGGGATACGCAGTATTTT.

The chain combines TRBV7-9 with TRBJ2-4, with 9 positions matching TRBD1. After removal of 4 bases from V and 8 bases from J, the junction contained 9 bases not matched to a gene. The CDR3 spans 15 residues. The germline V gene encodes CDR1 SEHNR and CDR2 FQNEAQ (reference sequence). CDR3 in DNA: TGTGCCAGCAGCTGGGCCGGGACAGGGTCTGACATTCAGTACTTC. Amino acid sequence: CASSWAGTGSDIQYF.

The chain is built from TRBV6-5 and TRBJ2-1; 7 positions agree with TRBD2. CDR3 size: 13 residues. From germline, CDR1 is MNHEY and CDR2 SVGAGI. Trimming at V came to 0 bases and at J to 9 bases, leaving 2 bases not matched to a gene. DNA for the CDR3: TGTGCCAGCAGTTACTCCCCGGGGGGTGAGCAGTTCTTC. This codes for CASSYSPGGEQFF.

The V call is TRBV29-1, the J call TRBJ2-4; 8 bases fit TRBD1. With V trimmed by 4 bases and J by 6 bases, 2 bases remained unmatched. This CDR3 is built from 12 residues. Germline loops: CDR1 SQVTM, CDR2 ANQGSEA. The DNA of the CDR3 is TGCAGCGTTGCGGGACAGGCAAACATTCAGTACTTC. Translation gives CSVAGQANIQYF.

The rearrangement uses TRBV20-1 and TRBJ2-2, with D perhaps TRBD1 (6 bases). In germline, CDR1 is DFQATT, CDR2 SNEGSKA (reference sequence). This CDR3 has 15 residues. Between the trimmed V and J ends, which lost 6 bases and 0 bases, there was a span of 14 bases. In DNA, the CDR3 is TGCAGTGCCCTGATCGGACAGTCGAACACCGGGGAGCTGTTTTTT. Translating gives CSALIGQSNTGELFF.

The chain employs TRBV3-1 and TRBJ2-1; the match to TRBD2 covers 7 bases. Germline V gene lookup returns CDR1 LGHDT and CDR2 YNNKEL (reference sequence). V dropped 4 bases and J dropped 8; count of bases not matched to a gene: 14. CDR3 length: 16 amino acids. CDR3 region: CASSPAGGRAVDEQFF. CDR3 sequence (DNA): TGTGCCAGCAGCCCTGCTGGGGGGAGGGCCGTGGATGAGCAGTTCTTC.

V is TRBV20-1 and J is TRBJ2-1, with TRBD2 matching over 8 bases. Looked up from germline, CDR1 is DFQATT and CDR2 is SNEGSKA (reference sequence). The CDR3 is 15 amino acids. J was trimmed by 3 bases and V by 4 bases; bases with no gene match: 8. The DNA of the CDR3 is TGCAGTGCTACCGACCTAGCGGGTTACTACAATGAGCAGTTCTTC. Residues: CSATDLAGYYNEQFF.

A single count supports this clonotype. The chain carries TRBV3-1 and TRBJ2-7; D unclear. V was shortened by 2 bases and J by 4 bases, with 6 bases between the two germline ends. CDR3 size: 12 residues. Germline CDR1 and CDR2: LGHDT and YNNKEL (reference sequence). CDR3 in DNA: TGTGCCAGCAGCCAAACCCAGTACGAGCAGTACTTC. It codes for CASSQTQYEQYF.

V is TRBV20-1 and J is TRBJ2-7; no firm D call. The CDR3 has 15 amino acids. In germline, CDR1 is DFQATT, CDR2 SNEGSKA (reference sequence). Trimming shortened V by 0 bases and J by 2 bases, and 14 bases separated the two germline ends. The CDR3 spells CSARDLGKSTYEQYF. The CDR3 DNA sequence: TGCAGTGCTAGAGATCTAGGGAAAAGTACCTACGAGCAGTACTTC.

The V gene is TRBV18, the J gene TRBJ1-2; a possible D gene is TRBD1 (6 bases). Germline V lookup: CDR1 KGHSH, CDR2 LQKENI. The CDR3 spans 13 residues. Trimming stripped 3 bases from V and 7 bases from J, with 12 bases between. The CDR3 reads CASSPDRGVGYTF. For the CDR3, the DNA is TGTGCCAGCTCACCGGACAGAGGGGTTGGCTACACCTTC.

The chain is built from TRBV28 and TRBJ2-7, with TRBD2 matching over 8 bases. Germline assignment: CDR1 MDHEN and CDR2 SYDVKM. V lost 3 bases and J lost 4; bases outside the gene matches: 5. The CDR3 extends over 14 amino acids. The DNA for the CDR3 is TGTGCCAGCAGTTTTGGCGGGAGGCCTTACGAGCAGTACTTC. Translated, it gives CASSFGGRPYEQYF.

The rearrangement joins TRBV15 to TRBJ2-7, with D possibly TRBD1 on 5 matching bases. Trimming left V 1 base short and J 2 bases short, with 9 bases between. This CDR3 has 14 amino acids. Germline CDR1 reads LNHNV; CDR2 reads YYDKDF (reference sequence). The CDR3 loop is CATSRGRGPYEQYF. The DNA of the CDR3 is TGTGCCACCAGCAGAGGAAGGGGTCCCTACGAGCAGTACTTC.

This chain links TRBV28 with TRBJ1-1; D may be TRBD1 (5 bases). The V and J ends lost 5 bases and 4 bases respectively, with 20 bases between them. The CDR3 runs 16 residues. Germline CDR1 and CDR2: MDHEN and SYDVKM. The chain's CDR3 is CASSTPHAQGPTEAFF. The CDR3, as DNA: TGTGCCAGCAGTACCCCTCATGCCCAGGGACCCACTGAAGCTTTCTTT.

The chain combines TRBV4-2 with TRBJ2-5; 8 bases align to TRBD2. The V and J ends lost 3 bases and 2 bases, in that order; junction bases with no gene match: 11. The CDR3 is 17 amino acids. CDR1 is LGHNA, CDR2 YNFKEQ, per germline. Written as DNA, the CDR3 is TGTGCCAGCAGCCAGGCCTCGAGGAGCGGGGGACAAGAGACCCAGTACTTC. Protein: CASSQASRSGGQETQYF.

The chain is built from TRBV5-4 and TRBJ2-1; D may be TRBD2 (6 bases). The CDR3 is 12 residues long. V lost 4 bases and J lost 7, with 9 bases in between. The germline CDR1 and CDR2 sequences are SGHNT and YYREEE (reference sequence). The CDR3 sequence: CASSTGVNEQFF. CDR3 bases: TGTGCCAGCAGCACGGGGGTAAATGAGCAGTTCTTC. The full variable domain, completed using reference TRBV5-4 and TRBJ2-1, is ETGVTQSPTHLIKTRGQQVTLRCSSQSGHNTVSWYQQALGQGPQFIFQYYREEENGRGNFPPRFSGLQFPNYSSELNVNALELDDSALYLCASSTGVNEQFFGPGTRLTVL.

The CDR3 is CASSPRPISSYEQYF. The CDR3 bases are TGTGCCAGCAGCCCAAGACCGATTTCCTCCTACGAGCAGTACTTC. The chain carries TRBV9 and TRBJ2-7, with D hard to call. The V end was cut by 4 bases, the J end by 0 bases, with 14 bases between. This CDR3 is 15 amino acids long. The germline CDR1 and CDR2 sequences are SGDLS and YYNGEE.

The chain employs TRBV5-1 and TRBJ1-2; D gene ambiguous. CDR1 and CDR2 (germline): SGHRS, YFSETQ. Between the trimmed V and J ends, which lost 4 bases and 7 bases, there was a span of 17 bases. The CDR3 is 14 amino acids. The DNA of the CDR3 is TGCGCCAGCAGCCCCAACCGAGGATCCGCTGGCTACACCTTC. It encodes CASSPNRGSAGYTF.

The chain carries TRBV29-1 and TRBJ1-1, with 7 bases matching TRBD1. This CDR3 has 12 residues. Germline CDR1 reads SQVTM; CDR2 reads ANQGSEA. CDR3 sequence (DNA): TGCATCTTCGAGGGGGCAGGCACTGAAGCTTTCTTT. It yields the protein CIFEGAGTEAFF.

This chain links TRBV20-1 with TRBJ1-1; no reliable D call. CDR1 and CDR2 from the germline V gene are DFQATT and SNEGSKA (reference sequence). Trimming stripped 6 bases from V and 1 base from J, with 9 bases between. The CDR3 has 12 residues. Here the CDR3 reads CSAAARNTEAFF. The CDR3, as DNA: TGCAGTGCCGCAGCGAGGAACACTGAAGCTTTCTTT.

The rearrangement joins TRBV18 to TRBJ2-7; weak D call: TRBD2 (7 bases). Trimming shortened V by 2 bases and J by 3 bases, and 11 bases separated the two germline ends. CDR1 and CDR2 (germline): KGHSH, LQKENI. This CDR3 is 14 amino acids long. Written as DNA, the CDR3 is TGTGCCAGCTCACCAGGGGGGGCTTTCTACGAGCAGTACTTC. Its protein product is CASSPGGAFYEQYF.